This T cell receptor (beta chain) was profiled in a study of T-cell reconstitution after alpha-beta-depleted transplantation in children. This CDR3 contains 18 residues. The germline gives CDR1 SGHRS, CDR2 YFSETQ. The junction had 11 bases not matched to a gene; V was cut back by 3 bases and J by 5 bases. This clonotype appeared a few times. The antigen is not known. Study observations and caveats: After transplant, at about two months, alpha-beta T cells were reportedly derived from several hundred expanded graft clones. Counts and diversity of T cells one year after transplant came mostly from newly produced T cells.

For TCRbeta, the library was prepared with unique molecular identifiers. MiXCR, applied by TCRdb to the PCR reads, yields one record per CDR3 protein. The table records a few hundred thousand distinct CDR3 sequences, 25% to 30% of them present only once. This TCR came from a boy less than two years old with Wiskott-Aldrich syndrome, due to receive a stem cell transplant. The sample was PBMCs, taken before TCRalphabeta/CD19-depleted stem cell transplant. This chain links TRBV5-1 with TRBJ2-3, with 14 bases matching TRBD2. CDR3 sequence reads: CASSSGLAGVASQDTQYF. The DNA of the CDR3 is TGCGCCAGCAGCTCGGGACTAGCGGGAGTGGCTTCACAAGATACGCAGTATTTT. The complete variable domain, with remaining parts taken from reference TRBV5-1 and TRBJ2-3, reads KAGVTQTPRYLIKTRGQQVTLSCSPISGHRSVSWYQQTPGQGLQFLFEYFSETQRNKGNFPGRFSGRQFSNSRSEMNVSTLELGDSALYLCASSSGLAGVASQDTQYFGPGTRLTVL.